This T cell receptor (beta chain) was documented in a study of T cells after yellow fever vaccination. Study-wide context: Fractions of low cell number were prepared using SMART-Seq v4 Ultra Low Input. Study-wide points: Most clones from primary vaccination resurfaced after the booster (around 97% CD4, over 85% CD8).

A process of 5'RACE template switching, which added a universal primer site and UMIs, was used to make TCR cDNA. Using its own MiXCR run on the 5' RACE reads, TCRdb lists one record per CDR3 protein. The sample records approximately 550,000 distinct CDR3 sequences, roughly 14% being singletons. As for this clonotype: Its antigen is unidentified.

Trimming left V 5 bases short and J 3 bases short, with 17 bases between. The germline V gene has CDR1 SGHVS and CDR2 FNYEAQ. This CDR3 has 16 residues. The chain uses TRBV7-6 and TRBJ2-1; D is possibly TRBD1 or TRBD2 (6 bases each). Sequencing used PBMCs, obtained on the day of the yellow fever booster vaccination. This receptor was identified in a man aged 25 to 40 who received the YFV17D yellow fever vaccine. The chain's CDR3 is CASSLAGHLRYNEQFF. CDR3 coding DNA: TGTGCCAGCAGCCTCGCGGGACACCTACGCTACAATGAGCAGTTCTTC.